The 8 T cell receptor beta chains below come from one sample, sequenced in a study of blood T cell repertoires in COVID-19. Repertoires were generated with immunoSEQ multiplex PCR, while TCRdb's copy carries only in-frame clones and drops some. This table has under 200,000 clones, 70% to 90% appearing once. Sequences were obtained from peripheral blood. These receptors all come from an elderly woman with COVID-19, enrolled during active disease.

The genes are TRBV5-5 and TRBJ2-1, with 9 bases lining up with TRBD1. The CDR3 contains 16 residues. Per the germline V gene, CDR1 is SGHKS and CDR2 is YYEKEE (reference sequence). Trimming took 4 bases from V and 9 from J; bases not matched to a gene: 14. CDR3 loop: CASSKGTGQGMSEQFF. In DNA, the CDR3 is TGTGCCAGCAGCAAAGGTACCGGACAGGGGATGAGTGAGCAGTTCTTC. Full variable domain (missing parts from reference TRBV5-5 and TRBJ2-1): DAGVTQSPTHLIKTRGQQVTLRCSPISGHKSVSWYQQVLGQGPQFIFQYYEKEERGRGNFPDRFSARQFPNYSSELNVNALLLGDSALYLCASSKGTGQGMSEQFFGPGTRLTVL.

Written as DNA, the CDR3 is TGCAGCGTTGAAGGGGACAGGGGTTTGGGAGGCTACACCTTC. Its translation is CSVEGDRGLGGYTF. V gene TRBV29-1 combines with J gene TRBJ1-2; 10 bases align to TRBD1. V dropped 1 base and J dropped 8; count of bases not matched to a gene: 7. Per the germline V gene, CDR1 is SQVTM and CDR2 is ANQGSEA. The CDR3 covers 14 residues.

The chain's CDR3 is CASIPSGENTGELFF. The CDR3, as DNA: TGTGCCAGCATTCCCAGCGGGGAGAACACCGGGGAGCTGTTTTTT. The chain recombines TRBV3-1 (or the pseudogene TRBV3-2) with TRBJ2-2; 7 nucleotides align to TRBD2. CDR1 LGHDT and CDR2 YNNKEL come from the germline V gene (reference sequence). The V gene end was trimmed by 7 bases and the J gene end by 1 base; junction bases not matched to a gene: 6. CDR3 size: 15 residues.

This chain connects TRBV6-2 or TRBV6-3 to TRBJ2-5; 7 bases map to TRBD2. Germline lookup yields CDR1 MNHEY and CDR2 SVGEGT. After removal of 5 bases from V and 2 bases from J, the junction contained 8 bases not matched to a gene. CDR3 length equals 15 residues. The CDR3 sequence is CASSRGTTLQETQYF. In DNA form, the CDR3 reads TGTGCCAGCAGTCGCGGGACTACCCTACAAGAGACCCAGTACTTC.

The chain is built from TRBV7-2 and TRBJ2-5; the match to TRBD1 covers 7 bases. Trimming removed 5 bases from V and 5 bases from J; junction bases left unmatched: 8. The germline CDR1 and CDR2 sequences are SGHTA and FQGNSA. This CDR3 is built from 14 residues. CDR3 sequence (DNA): TGTGCCAGCAGCCAAGGGACAGCCCGGGAGACCCAGTACTTC. It is translated as CASSQGTARETQYF.

The V and J genes are TRBV6-5 and TRBJ2-4; D gene ambiguous. V was trimmed by 0 bases and J by 8 bases, leaving 17 bases between them. Germline loops: CDR1 MNHEY, CDR2 SVGAGI. The CDR3 has 16 amino acids. The CDR3 coding sequence is TGTGCCAGCAGTTACTCGATCCGGCAACCCGAGGACATTCAGTACTTC. Translation gives CASSYSIRQPEDIQYF.

This clone was recorded a few times. This chain connects TRBV6-5 to TRBJ1-1; 7 bases agree with TRBD1. Trimming removed 0 bases from V and 5 bases from J; junction bases left unmatched: 6. Germline values: CDR1 MNHEY, CDR2 SVGAGI. This CDR3 region has 15 residues. In DNA form, the CDR3 reads TGTGCCAGCAGTTACTCGAAGGGACAGTCGACTGAAGCTTTCTTT. This translates into CASSYSKGQSTEAFF.

This chain links TRBV11-2 with TRBJ2-5, with D maybe TRBD2 (6 bases). The CDR3 loop spans 16 amino acids. From germline, CDR1 is SGHAT and CDR2 FQNNGV. Trimming pared 1 base from V and 4 bases from J, leaving 16 bases between. DNA for the CDR3: TGTGCCAGCAGCTTAGTAACCATCCGGGGGAGAGAGACCCAGTACTTC. It translates to CASSLVTIRGRETQYF.